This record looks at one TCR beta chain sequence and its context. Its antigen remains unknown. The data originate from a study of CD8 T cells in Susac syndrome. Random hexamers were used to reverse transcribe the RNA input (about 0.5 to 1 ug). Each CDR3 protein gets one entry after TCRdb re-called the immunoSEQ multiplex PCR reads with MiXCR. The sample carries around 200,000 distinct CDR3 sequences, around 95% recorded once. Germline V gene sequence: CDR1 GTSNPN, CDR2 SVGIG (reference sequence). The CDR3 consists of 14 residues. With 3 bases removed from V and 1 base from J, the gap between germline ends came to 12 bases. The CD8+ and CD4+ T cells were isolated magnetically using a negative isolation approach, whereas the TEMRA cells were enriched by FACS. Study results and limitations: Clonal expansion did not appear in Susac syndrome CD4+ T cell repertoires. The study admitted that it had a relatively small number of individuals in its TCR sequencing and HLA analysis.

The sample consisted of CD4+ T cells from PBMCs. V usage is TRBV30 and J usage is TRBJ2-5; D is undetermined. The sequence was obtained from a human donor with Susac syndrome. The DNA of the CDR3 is TGTGCCTGGAGGGATTTAGGAATCCAAGAGACCCAGTACTTC. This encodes CAWRDLGIQETQYF.